This T cell receptor (beta chain) was observed in a study of blood T cell repertoires in COVID-19. Clones were read by immunoSEQ multiplex PCR, and TCRdb kept only the in-frame ones, dropping some. The sample has around 81,000 clones, around four fifths seen once. Germline assignment: CDR1 SGDLS and CDR2 YYNGEE. V was pared by 0 bases and J by 8 bases, with 15 bases between. The CDR3 covers 15 residues. This TCR came from a man in his forties or fifties with acute or convalescent COVID-19. The rearrangement links TRBV9 to TRBJ2-4, with no clear D. Input material: peripheral blood. The CDR3 sequence is CASSVAYYSRDIQYF. The CDR3 DNA follows: TGTGCCAGCAGCGTAGCTTATTACTCCCGGGACATTCAGTACTTC.